This TCR beta chain was captured in a study of T cell changes during pregnancy in multiple sclerosis. The CDR3 loop spans 19 amino acids. V was clipped by 0 bases and J by 0 bases; unmatched bases: 12. Germline V gene lookup returns CDR1 SGDLS and CDR2 YYNGEE. The table came from immunoSEQ multiplex PCR; TCRdb's copy has only in-frame clones and leaves some out. The sample has tens of thousands of clones, about nine tenths seen once. The clonotype comes from a female donor with multiple sclerosis, enrolled in a pregnancy study. This specimen was CD8+ T cells from peripheral blood mononuclear cells, taken in the second trimester of pregnancy. This chain uses TRBV9 with TRBJ2-1, with 7 bases identical to TRBD2. CDR3 bases: TGTGCCAGCAGCGTAGCTACTGGGGGGGATTTGAGCTCCTACAATGAGCAGTTCTTC. Amino acids: CASSVATGGDLSSYNEQFF.